Below are 5 T cell receptor beta chains sequenced from a single sample in a study of OX40 agonist ivuxolimab in advanced cancers. Clones were read by immunoSEQ multiplex PCR, and TCRdb kept only the in-frame ones, dropping some. This sample carries about 39,000 clones, roughly nine tenths of them seen once, and the ten largest clones take roughly 21%. Sequences were derived from CD4+ or CD8+ T cells sorted from blood, sampled in a trial of the OX40 agonist ivuxolimab. These receptor sequences come from an adult with an advanced solid tumor such as melanoma, head and neck, liver or kidney cancer.

V is TRBV19 and J is TRBJ1-2, with a possible D match to TRBD1 (5 bases). V was cut by 6 bases and J by 10 bases, with 18 bases left in between. CDR3 length: 13 amino acids. Germline CDR1 reads LNHDA; CDR2 reads SQIVND (reference sequence). The CDR3 sequence: CASSMGLGMLYTF. DNA for the CDR3: TGTGCCAGTAGCATGGGACTTGGAATGCTCTACACCTTC.

Points on this clone: Relative to the germline gene, one junction end is altered; a read error may explain this. J is TRBJ2-3 and V is TRBV5-1; tentatively, D is TRBD2 (6 bases). Germline loops: CDR1 SGHRS, CDR2 YFSETQ. CDR3 size: 14 residues. Written as DNA, the CDR3 is TGTGCCAGCAGCCCCCCCTCTAGCGAAGATACGCAGTATTTT. Encoded protein: CASSPPSSEDTQYF. The entire variable domain, with the rest obtained from reference TRBV5-1 and TRBJ2-3, is as follows: KAGVTQTPRYLIKTRGQQVTLSCSPISGHRSVSWYQQTPGQGLQFLFEYFSETQRNKGNFPGRFSGRQFSNSRSEMNVSTLELGDSALYLCASSPPSSEDTQYFGPGTRLTVL.

This chain joins TRBV27 and TRBJ2-7; weak D call: TRBD2 (5 bases). The V and J ends lost 2 bases and 5 bases respectively, with 7 bases between them. CDR3 size: 12 residues. Germline lookup yields CDR1 MNHEY and CDR2 SMNVEV (reference sequence). The CDR3 loop reads CASSLRGDEQYF. The CDR3 DNA follows: TGTGCCAGCAGTTTACGGGGTGACGAGCAGTACTTC.

The V and J genes are TRBV6-1 and TRBJ2-7; D tentatively fits TRBD1 or TRBD2 (7 bases each). The CDR3 is 15 residues long. V lost 3 bases, J lost 2 bases, and 14 bases lay in between. CDR1 MNHNS and CDR2 SASEGT come from the germline V gene. This CDR3 reads CASSESPGGAYEQYF. The CDR3 bases are TGTGCCAGCAGTGAGTCACCAGGGGGGGCCTACGAGCAGTACTTC.

The rearrangement joins TRBV2 to TRBJ2-5, with 10 positions matching TRBD1. The CDR3 is 16 residues long. J lost 2 bases, V lost 3 bases, and 6 bases had no gene match. Germline values: CDR1 SNHLY, CDR2 FYNNEI. CDR3 DNA sequence: TGTGCCAGCAGTGACGCACCGGGACAGGGGCAAGAGACCCAGTACTTC. Protein: CASSDAPGQGQETQYF.